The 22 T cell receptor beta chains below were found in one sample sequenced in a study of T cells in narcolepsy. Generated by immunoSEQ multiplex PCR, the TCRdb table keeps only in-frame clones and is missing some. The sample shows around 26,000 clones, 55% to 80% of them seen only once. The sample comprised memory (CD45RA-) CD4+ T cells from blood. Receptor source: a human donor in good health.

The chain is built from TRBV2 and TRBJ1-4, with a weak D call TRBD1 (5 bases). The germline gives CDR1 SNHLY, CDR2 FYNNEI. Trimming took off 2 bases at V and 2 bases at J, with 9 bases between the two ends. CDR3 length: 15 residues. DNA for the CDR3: TGTGCCAGCAGTGAAAGGAGGGGCACTAATGAAAAACTGTTTTTT. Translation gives CASSERRGTNEKLFF.

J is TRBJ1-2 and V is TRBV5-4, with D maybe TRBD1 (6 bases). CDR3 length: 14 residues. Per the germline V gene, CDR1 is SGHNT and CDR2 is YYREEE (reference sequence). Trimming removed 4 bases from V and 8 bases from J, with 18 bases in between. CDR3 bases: TGTGCCAGCAGCAAACAGGGTATAAGGGGCGGCTACACCTTC. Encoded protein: CASSKQGIRGGYTF.

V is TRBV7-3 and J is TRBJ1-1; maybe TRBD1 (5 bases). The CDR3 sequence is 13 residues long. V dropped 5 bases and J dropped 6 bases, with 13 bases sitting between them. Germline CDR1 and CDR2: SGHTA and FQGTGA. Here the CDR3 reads CASSNGGRAEAFF. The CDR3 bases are TGTGCCAGCAGCAACGGGGGACGGGCTGAAGCTTTCTTT.

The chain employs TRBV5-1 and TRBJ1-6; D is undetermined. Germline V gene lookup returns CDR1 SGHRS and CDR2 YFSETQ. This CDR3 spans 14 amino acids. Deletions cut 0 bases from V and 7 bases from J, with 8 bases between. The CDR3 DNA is TGCGCCAGCAGCTTGGGGCAGACCAATTCACCCCTCCACTTT. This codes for CASSLGQTNSPLHF.

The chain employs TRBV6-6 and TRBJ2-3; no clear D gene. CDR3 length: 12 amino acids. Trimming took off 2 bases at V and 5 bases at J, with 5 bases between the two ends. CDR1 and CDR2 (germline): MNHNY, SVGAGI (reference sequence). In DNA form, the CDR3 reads TGTGCCAGCAGTTACCTGGAAGATACGCAGTATTTT. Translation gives CASSYLEDTQYF.

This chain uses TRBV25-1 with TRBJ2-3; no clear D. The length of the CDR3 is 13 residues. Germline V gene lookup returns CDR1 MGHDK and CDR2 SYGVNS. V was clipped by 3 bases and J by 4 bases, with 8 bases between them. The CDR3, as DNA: TGTGCCAGCAGTGATAGGGCAGCAGATACGCAGTATTTT. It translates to CASSDRAADTQYF.

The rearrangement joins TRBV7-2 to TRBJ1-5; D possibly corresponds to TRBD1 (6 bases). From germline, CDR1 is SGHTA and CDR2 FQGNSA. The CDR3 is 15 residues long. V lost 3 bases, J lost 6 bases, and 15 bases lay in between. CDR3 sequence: CASSLGREGGQPQHF. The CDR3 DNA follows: TGTGCCAGCAGCTTGGGGAGAGAAGGGGGTCAGCCCCAGCATTTT.

The CDR3 DNA follows: TGTGCCAGCGGGACTAGCGGGACCGGGGAGCTGTTTTTT. Translated, it gives CASGTSGTGELFF. V and J are TRBV6-5 and TRBJ2-2, with 12 bases that match TRBD2. The germline gives CDR1 MNHEY, CDR2 SVGAGI. The CDR3 is 13 amino acids. V was clipped by 8 bases and J by 5 bases; unmatched bases: 0.

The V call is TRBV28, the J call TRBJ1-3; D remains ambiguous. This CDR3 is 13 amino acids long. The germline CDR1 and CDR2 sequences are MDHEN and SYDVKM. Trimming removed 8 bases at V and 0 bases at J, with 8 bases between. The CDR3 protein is CASSQPSGNTIYF. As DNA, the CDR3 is TGTGCCAGCTCACAGCCCTCTGGAAACACCATATATTTT.

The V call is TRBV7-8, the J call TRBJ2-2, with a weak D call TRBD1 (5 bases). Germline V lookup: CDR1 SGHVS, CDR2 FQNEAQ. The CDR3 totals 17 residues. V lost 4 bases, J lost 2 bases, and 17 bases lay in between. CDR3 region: CASSSGWLWGNTGELFF. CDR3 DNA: TGTGCCAGCAGCTCCGGCTGGCTGTGGGGCAACACCGGGGAGCTGTTTTTT.

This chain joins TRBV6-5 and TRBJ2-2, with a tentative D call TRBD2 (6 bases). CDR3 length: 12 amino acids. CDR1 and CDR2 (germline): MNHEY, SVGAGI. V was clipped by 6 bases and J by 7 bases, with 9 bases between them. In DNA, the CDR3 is TGTGCCAGCAGGCCGGGGGACGGGGAGCTGTTTTTT. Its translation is CASRPGDGELFF.

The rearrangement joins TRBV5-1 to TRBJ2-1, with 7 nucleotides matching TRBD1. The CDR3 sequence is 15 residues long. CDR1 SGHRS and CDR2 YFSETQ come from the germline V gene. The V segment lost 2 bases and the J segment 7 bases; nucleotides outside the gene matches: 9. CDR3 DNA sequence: TGCGCCAGCAGCTTTCTGACAGGGAACTTGAATGAGCAGTTCTTC. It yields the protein CASSFLTGNLNEQFF.

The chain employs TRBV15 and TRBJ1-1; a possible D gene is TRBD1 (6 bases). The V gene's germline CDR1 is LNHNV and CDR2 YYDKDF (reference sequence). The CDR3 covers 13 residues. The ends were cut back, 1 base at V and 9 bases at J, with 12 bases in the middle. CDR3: CATSRGGQRQAFF. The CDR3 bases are TGTGCCACCAGCAGAGGAGGACAGAGGCAAGCTTTCTTT.

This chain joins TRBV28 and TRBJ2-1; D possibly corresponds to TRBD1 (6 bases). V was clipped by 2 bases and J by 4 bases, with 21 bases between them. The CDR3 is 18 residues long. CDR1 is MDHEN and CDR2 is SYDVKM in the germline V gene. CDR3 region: CASSLGLGAGQSYNEQFF. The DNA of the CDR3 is TGTGCCAGCAGTTTAGGCTTGGGGGCCGGGCAGTCTTACAATGAGCAGTTCTTC.

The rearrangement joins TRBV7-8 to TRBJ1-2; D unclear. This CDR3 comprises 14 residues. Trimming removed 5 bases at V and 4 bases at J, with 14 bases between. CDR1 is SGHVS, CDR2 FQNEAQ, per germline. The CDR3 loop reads CASSGRDRAYGYTF. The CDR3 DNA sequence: TGTGCCAGCAGCGGGAGGGATCGGGCCTATGGCTACACCTTC.

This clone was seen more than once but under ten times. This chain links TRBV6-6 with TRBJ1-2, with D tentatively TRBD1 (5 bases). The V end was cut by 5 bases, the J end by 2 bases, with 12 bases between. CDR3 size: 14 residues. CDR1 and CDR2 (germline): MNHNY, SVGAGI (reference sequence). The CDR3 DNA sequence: TGTGCCAGCAGTCGAGCCAGGGTGAACTATGGCTACACCTTC. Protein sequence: CASSRARVNYGYTF.

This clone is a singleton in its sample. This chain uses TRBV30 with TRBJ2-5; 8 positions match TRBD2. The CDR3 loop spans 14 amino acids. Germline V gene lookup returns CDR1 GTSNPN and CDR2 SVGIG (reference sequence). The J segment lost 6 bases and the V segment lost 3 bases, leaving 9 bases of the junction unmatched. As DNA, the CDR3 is TGTGCCTGGAGCTCTACCGCGGGGGGACAGACCCAGTACTTC. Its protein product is CAWSSTAGGQTQYF.

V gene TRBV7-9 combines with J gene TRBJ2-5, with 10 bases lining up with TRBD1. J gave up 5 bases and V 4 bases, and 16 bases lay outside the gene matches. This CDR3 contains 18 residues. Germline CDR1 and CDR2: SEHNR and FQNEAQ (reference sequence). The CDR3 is CASSYRDRGFQIGETQYF. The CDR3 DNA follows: TGTGCCAGCAGCTACCGGGACAGGGGATTTCAAATCGGGGAGACCCAGTACTTC.

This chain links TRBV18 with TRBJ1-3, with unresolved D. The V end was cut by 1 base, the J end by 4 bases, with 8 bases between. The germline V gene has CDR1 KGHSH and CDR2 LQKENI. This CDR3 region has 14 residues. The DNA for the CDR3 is TGTGCCAGCTCACCACAGGGAAACGGAAACACCATATATTTT. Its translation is CASSPQGNGNTIYF. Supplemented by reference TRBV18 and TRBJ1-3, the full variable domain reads NAGVMQNPRHLVRRRGQEARLRCSPMKGHSHVYWYRQLPEEGLKFMVYLQKENIIDESGMPKERFSAEFPKEGPSILRIQQVVRGDSAAYFCASSPQGNGNTIYFGEGSWLTVV.

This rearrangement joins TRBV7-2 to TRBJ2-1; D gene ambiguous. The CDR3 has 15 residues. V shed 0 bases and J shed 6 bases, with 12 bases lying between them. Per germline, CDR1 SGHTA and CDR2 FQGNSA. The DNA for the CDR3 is TGTGCCAGCAGCTTAGCGCAAGGCCAGTTCAATGAGCAGTTCTTC. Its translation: CASSLAQGQFNEQFF.

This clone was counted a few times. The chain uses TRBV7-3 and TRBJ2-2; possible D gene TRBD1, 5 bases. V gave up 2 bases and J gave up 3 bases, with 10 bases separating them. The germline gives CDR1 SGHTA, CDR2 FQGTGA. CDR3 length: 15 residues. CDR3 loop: CASSLGARDTGELFF. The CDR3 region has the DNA TGTGCCAGCAGCTTAGGGGCAAGGGACACCGGGGAGCTGTTTTTT.

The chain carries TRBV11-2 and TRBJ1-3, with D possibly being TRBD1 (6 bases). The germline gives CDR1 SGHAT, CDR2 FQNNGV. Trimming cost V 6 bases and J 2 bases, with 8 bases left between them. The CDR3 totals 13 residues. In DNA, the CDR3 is TGTGCCAGCAGTCAGGGGACTGGAAACACCATATATTTT. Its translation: CASSQGTGNTIYF.